This T cell receptor (beta chain) stems from a study of T-cell reconstitution after alpha-beta-depleted transplantation in children. Study findings and constraints: Reports say that about two months after transplant, the alpha-beta T cells came out of several hundred graft clones that had expanded. At one year after transplant, newly produced T cells mostly accounted for T-cell counts and diversity. The high TCRbeta diversity at day 60 in some patients came from surviving recipient T cells and thymic progenitors.

This clonotype was recorded at least ten times. Its target is not known. Construction of the TCRbeta library involved unique molecular identifiers. From the PCR reads, TCRdb called clonotypes with MiXCR, one entry per CDR3 protein. The table has about 110,000 distinct CDR3 sequences, about 23% seen once. The CDR3 has 15 residues. Germline CDR1 SGDLS, CDR2 YYNGEE. Trimming cost V 4 bases and J 1 base, with 11 bases left between them. The rearrangement joins TRBV9 to TRBJ2-2; D may correspond to TRBD1 or TRBD2 (5 bases each). The specimen comprised PBMCs, mostly from graft donor cells, sampled 180 days after TCRalphabeta/CD19-depleted stem cell transplant. This receptor was identified in a male patient aged 2 to 9 who had a stem cell transplant for chronic granulomatous disease, so the T cells may come from the graft donor. The CDR3, as DNA: TGTGCCAGCAGCTCCCGGGACGAGAACACCGGGGAGCTGTTTTTT. It specifies CASSSRDENTGELFF.